The clone carrying this T cell receptor beta chain was counted between two and nine times. Germline V lookup: CDR1 SGDLS, CDR2 YYNGEE. The CDR3 is 15 residues long. This specimen belongs to a study of blood T cells in healthy people across ages. A second 7 to 11 cycle PCR used barcoded and J-beta primers. Via MiXCR, TCRdb re-called the 5' RACE reads, giving one row per CDR3 protein. The repertoire holds roughly 1.7 million distinct CDR3 sequences, around 35% seen once, with about 10% in the top ten. Sequenced material: blood. The receptor comes from a woman aged 25 to 39 in good health. The gene calls are TRBV9 and TRBJ2-7; 8 bases line up with TRBD2. The J call is doubtful: the DNA matches TRBJ2-5 better. CDR3 sequence: CASSVVPGGPETQYF. The CDR3 DNA is TGTGCCAGCAGCGTAGTACCGGGGGGGCCGGAGACCCAGTACTTC.